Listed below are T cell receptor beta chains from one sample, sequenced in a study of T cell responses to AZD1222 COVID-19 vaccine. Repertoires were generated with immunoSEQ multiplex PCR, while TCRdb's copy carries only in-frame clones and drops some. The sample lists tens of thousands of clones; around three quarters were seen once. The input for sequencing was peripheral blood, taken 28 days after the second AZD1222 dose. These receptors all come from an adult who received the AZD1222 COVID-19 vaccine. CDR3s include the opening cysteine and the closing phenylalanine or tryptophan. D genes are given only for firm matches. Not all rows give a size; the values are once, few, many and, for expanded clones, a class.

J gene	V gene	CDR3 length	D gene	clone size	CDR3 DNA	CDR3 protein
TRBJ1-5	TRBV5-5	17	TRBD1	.	TGTGCCAGCAGCTCCCCTTCAGGGGGCCTCAGAAATCAGCCCCAGCATTTT	CASSSPSGGLRNQPQHF
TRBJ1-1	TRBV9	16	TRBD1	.	TGTGCCAGCAGTCCCGGGACAGCCGTCGTGAACACTGAAGCTTTCTTT	CASSPGTAVVNTEAFF
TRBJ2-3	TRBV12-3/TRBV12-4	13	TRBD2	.	TGTGCCACTCTAGCGGGGGGATCAGATACGCAGTATTTT	CATLAGGSDTQYF
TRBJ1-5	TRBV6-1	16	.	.	TGTGCCAGCAGTGAAAACCGGGCCACAGGCAATCAGCCCCAGCATTTT	CASSENRATGNQPQHF
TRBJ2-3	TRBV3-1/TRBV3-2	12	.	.	TGTGCCAGCAGCCTGCCCCCAGATACGCAGTATTTT	CASSLPPDTQYF
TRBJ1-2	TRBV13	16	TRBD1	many	TGTGCCAGCACCCCTTTAAACACTATGACAGGGGAACGCTACACCTTC	CASTPLNTMTGERYTF
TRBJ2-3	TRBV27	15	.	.	TGTGCCAGCAGTTTAGTCTCCGGGGCTCGAGGATCGCAGTATTTT	CASSLVSGARGSQYF
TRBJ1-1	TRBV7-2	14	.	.	TGTGCCAGCAGCTTAGAATACAGTAACACTGAAGCTTTCTTT	CASSLEYSNTEAFF
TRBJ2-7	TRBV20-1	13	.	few	TGCAGTGCTAGTCCTCGAGCAGGTCGCGAGCAGTACTTC	CSASPRAGREQYF
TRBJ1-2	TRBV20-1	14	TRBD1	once	TGCAGTGCTAGTGGGGACAGGGTATTCTATGGCTACACCTTC	CSASGDRVFYGYTF
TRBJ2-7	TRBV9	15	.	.	TGTGCCAGCAGCGTATCGGGGGACGGTGTCTACGAGCAGTACTTC	CASSVSGDGVYEQYF
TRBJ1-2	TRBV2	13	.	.	TGTGCCAGCGCTGACATCACCCTCTATGGCTACACCTTC	CASADITLYGYTF
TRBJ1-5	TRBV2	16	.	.	TGTGCCAGCAGTGAAAGGCAGGGAAAGATAATGCAGCCCCAGCATTTT	CASSERQGKIMQPQHF
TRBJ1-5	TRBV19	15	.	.	TGTGCCAGTAGCCAGGGTTGGGTGGGCAATCAGCCCCAGCATTTT	CASSQGWVGNQPQHF
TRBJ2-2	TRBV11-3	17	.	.	TGTGCCAGCAGCCCATCAGCCGGGCCTGGGAACACCGGGGAGCTGTTTTTT	CASSPSAGPGNTGELFF
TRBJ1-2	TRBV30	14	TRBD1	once	TGTGCCTGGAGCGTCACAGGGGGCTACTATGGCTACACCTTC	CAWSVTGGYYGYTF
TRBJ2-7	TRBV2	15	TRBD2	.	TGTGCCAGCAGTGAACGCAGCGGGGGGGCGATCGAGCAGTACTTC	CASSERSGGAIEQYF
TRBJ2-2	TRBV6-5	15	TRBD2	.	TGTGCCAGCAGGCCAGGACTAGCGTTCGCCGGGGAGCTGTTTTTT	CASRPGLAFAGELFF
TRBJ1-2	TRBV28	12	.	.	TGTGCCAGCAGTTACCTAGACTATGGCTACACCTTC	CASSYLDYGYTF
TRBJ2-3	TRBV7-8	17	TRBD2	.	TGTGCCAGCAGCTTAGCCGGGAGACTAGCGAGCACAGATACGCAGTATTTT	CASSLAGRLASTDTQYF
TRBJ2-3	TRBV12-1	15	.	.	TGTGCCAGGAACGAGCACAGAAAATTCACAGATACGCAGTATTTT	CARNEHRKFTDTQYF
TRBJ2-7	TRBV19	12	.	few	TGTGCCAGTAGTATTTTGGACGGTGAGCAGTACTTC	CASSILDGEQYF
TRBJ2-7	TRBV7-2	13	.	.	TGTGCCAGCAGCTTAGCAGGTTCCTACGAGCAGTACTTC	CASSLAGSYEQYF
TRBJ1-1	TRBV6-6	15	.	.	TGTGCCAGCAGTTATCCCTTTGGAATGGGGGGGTTGGCTTTCTTT	CASSYPFGMGGLAFF
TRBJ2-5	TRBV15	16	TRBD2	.	TGTGCCACCAGGGCTGGACTAGCGGGAGACCCAGAGACCCAGTACTTC	CATRAGLAGDPETQYF
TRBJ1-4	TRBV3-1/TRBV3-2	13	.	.	TGTGCCAGCAGCCCCGCCGAGGGTGAAAAACTGTTTTTT	CASSPAEGEKLFF